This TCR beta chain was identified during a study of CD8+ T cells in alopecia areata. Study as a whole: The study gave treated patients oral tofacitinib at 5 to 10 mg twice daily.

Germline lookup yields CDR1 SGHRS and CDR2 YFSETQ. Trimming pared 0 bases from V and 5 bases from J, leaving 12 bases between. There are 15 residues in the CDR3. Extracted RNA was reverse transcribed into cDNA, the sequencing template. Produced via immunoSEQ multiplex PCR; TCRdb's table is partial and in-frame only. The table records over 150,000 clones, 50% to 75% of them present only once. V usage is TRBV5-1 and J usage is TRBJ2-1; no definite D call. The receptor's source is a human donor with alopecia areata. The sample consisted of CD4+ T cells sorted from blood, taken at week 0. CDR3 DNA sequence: TGCGCCAGCAGCTTGGGGGTGAACCCCCACAATGAGCAGTTCTTC. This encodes CASSLGVNPHNEQFF.